Below, 10 T cell receptor beta chains from the same sample are listed, as sequenced in a study of CD8 T cells in ankylosing spondylitis. TCRdb recomputed calls from the 5' RACE reads with MiXCR, one row per CDR3 protein. Here the sample spans 210,000 or so distinct CDR3 sequences, approximately 8.4% being singletons. Sequencing used blood, either unsorted or a sorted T cell fraction (not recorded which). Receptors were obtained from a female donor with ankylosing spondylitis or in good health (not recorded which).

With respect to this clonotype: A much bigger clone sits one base away, suggesting this may be a read error. The V gene is TRBV7-2, the J gene TRBJ2-2; no clear D. The CDR3 covers 14 residues. Germline-derived CDR1 and CDR2 are SGHTA and FQGNSA. V lost 1 base and J 4 bases, leaving 7 bases between the germline ends. The CDR3 nucleotides are TGTGCCAGCAGCTTAGTTCCTAGCACCGGGGAGCTGTTTTTT. Protein sequence: CASSLVPSTGELFF.

This clonotype has ten or more counts. The genes are TRBV19 and TRBJ2-2; the match to TRBD2 covers 7 bases. V gave up 3 bases and J gave up 4 bases; unmatched junction bases: 2. The CDR3 covers 14 residues. Per the germline V gene, CDR1 is LNHDA and CDR2 is SQIVND (reference sequence). CDR3 in DNA: TGTGCCAGTAGTATTAGCGGGCTCACCGGGGAGCTGTTTTTT. Protein product: CASSISGLTGELFF.

The sample holds many counts of this clonotype. The rearrangement joins TRBV5-1 to TRBJ2-3; unclear D gene. The germline gives CDR1 SGHRS, CDR2 YFSETQ. The CDR3 is 15 residues long. The V gene lost 0 bases and the J gene lost 0 bases, with 8 bases spanning the gap. CDR3 coding DNA: TGCGCCAGCAGCTTGGTGGCAGCTAGCACAGATACGCAGTATTTT. Its protein is CASSLVAASTDTQYF. The full variable domain, rest sourced from reference TRBV5-1 and TRBJ2-3, is KAGVTQTPRYLIKTRGQQVTLSCSPISGHRSVSWYQQTPGQGLQFLFEYFSETQRNKGNFPGRFSGRQFSNSRSEMNVSTLELGDSALYLCASSLVAASTDTQYFGPGTRLTVL.

As to this clonotype: One end of the junction is discordant with germline, which a read error may explain. The genes are TRBV6-5 and TRBJ1-5; a weak D match, TRBD1 (5 bases). This CDR3 is built from 17 residues. Germline-derived CDR1 and CDR2 are MNHEY and SVGAGI. The DNA of the CDR3 is TGTGCCAGCAGTTCCCAGCGGGTTGGGACGGGAAGTCAGTCCCAGCATTTT. This codes for CASSSQRVGTGSQSQHF.

This clonotype was detected many times. V gene TRBV20-1 combines with J gene TRBJ2-1; 8 positions agree with TRBD2. CDR1 and CDR2 from the germline V gene are DFQATT and SNEGSKA (reference sequence). The CDR3 extends over 15 amino acids. With V trimmed by 2 bases and J by 4 bases, 7 bases remained unmatched. DNA of the CDR3: TGCAGTGCTAGAAACAGCGGGAGTGGGTACAATGAGCAGTTCTTC. Amino acid sequence: CSARNSGSGYNEQFF.

This clonotype has just a few counts. This chain joins TRBV5-1 and TRBJ2-2, with TRBD2 identical over 9 bases. V shed 3 bases and J 7 bases; nucleotides not matched to a gene: 4. Germline CDR1 reads SGHRS; CDR2 reads YFSETQ. This CDR3 contains 14 residues. The CDR3 DNA sequence: TGCGCCAGCAGCTCGGGACTAGCAGACGGGGAGCTGTTTTTT. Residues: CASSSGLADGELFF.

In its sample, this clonotype was seen many times. This chain joins TRBV6-4 and TRBJ1-5; D possibly corresponds to TRBD1 (5 bases). CDR3 length: 15 residues. Deletions cut 6 bases from V and 5 bases from J, with 17 bases between. CDR1 and CDR2 (germline): MRHNA, SNTAGT. CDR3 region: CASSPEQGTDQPQHF. The CDR3 DNA sequence: TGTGCCAGCAGCCCCGAGCAGGGAACCGATCAGCCCCAGCATTTT.

As regards this clonotype: A junction boundary mismatches the germline segment, possibly from a read error. The chain has TRBV18 and TRBJ2-2; D is possibly TRBD2 (6 bases). The CDR3 runs 16 residues. Germline CDR1 reads KGHSH; CDR2 reads LQKENI. The CDR3 DNA sequence: TGTGTCAGCTCACCGCCTCCCGGGAGAGGCGCCGGGGAGCTGTTTTTT. Translating gives CVSSPPPGRGAGELFF.

This clonotype has ten or more counts. CDR3 bases: TGCGCCAGCAGCCTTAAGTGGAGCACAGATACGCAGTATTTT. Translating it yields CASSLKWSTDTQYF. The chain carries TRBV4-3 and TRBJ2-3; no clear D. Germline V gene data show CDR1 as LGHNA and CDR2 as YSLEER. The CDR3 extends over 14 amino acids. Trimming removed 4 bases from V and 0 bases from J, with 8 bases in between.

This clonotype was detected ten times or more. The chain has TRBV4-2 and TRBJ2-7, with 10 positions matching TRBD2. CDR3 size: 15 residues. The V gene end was trimmed by 7 bases and the J gene end by 3 bases; junction bases not matched to a gene: 9. The V gene's germline CDR1 is LGHNA and CDR2 YNFKEQ. The CDR3 region has the DNA TGTGCCAGCACTCTAGCGGGGGAGGGTTTCTACGAGCAGTACTTC. Translating it yields CASTLAGEGFYEQYF.